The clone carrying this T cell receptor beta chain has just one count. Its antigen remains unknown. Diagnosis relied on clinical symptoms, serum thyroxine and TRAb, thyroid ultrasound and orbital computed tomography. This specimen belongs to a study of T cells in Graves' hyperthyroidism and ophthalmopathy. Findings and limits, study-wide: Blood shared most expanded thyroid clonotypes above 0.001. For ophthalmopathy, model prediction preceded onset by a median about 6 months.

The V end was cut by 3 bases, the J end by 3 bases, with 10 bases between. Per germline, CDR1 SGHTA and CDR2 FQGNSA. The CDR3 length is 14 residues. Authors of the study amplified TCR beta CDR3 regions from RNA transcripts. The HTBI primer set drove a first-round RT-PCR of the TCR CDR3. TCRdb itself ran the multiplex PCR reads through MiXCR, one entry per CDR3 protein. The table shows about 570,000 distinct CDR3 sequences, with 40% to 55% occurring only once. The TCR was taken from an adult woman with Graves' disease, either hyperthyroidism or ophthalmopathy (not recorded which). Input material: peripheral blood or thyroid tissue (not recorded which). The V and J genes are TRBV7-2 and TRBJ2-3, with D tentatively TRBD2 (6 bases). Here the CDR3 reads CASSFGGGTDTQYF. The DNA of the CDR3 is TGTGCCAGCAGCTTTGGTGGAGGGACAGATACGCAGTATTTT.